These 22 T cell receptor beta chains came from one sample sequenced in a study of T cell clonality in common variable immunodeficiency. The table came from immunoSEQ multiplex PCR; TCRdb's copy has only in-frame clones and leaves some out. Singletons are absent from the sample, which has 40,000 to 45,000 clones. The sequenced sample was peripheral blood mononuclear cells. The receptors derive from a person aged 18-70 years in good health.

There are many counts of this clone. The CDR3 is cut off 3 residues early in the read; its end comes from the germline J gene. The rearrangement uses TRBV6-1 and TRBJ2-3, with 7 bases fitting TRBD2. V lost 2 bases, J lost 2 bases, and 4 bases stayed unmatched. The CDR3 spans 15 residues. Germline CDR1 and CDR2: MNHNS and SASEGT. CDR3 sequence reads: CASSEKRDFTDTQYF. Partial CDR3 DNA: TGTGCCAGCAGTGAAAAGCGGGATTTCACAGATACG.

Ten or more counts support this clone. The read gets to within 3 residues of the CDR3 end, and the germline J gene fills in the rest. The rearrangement uses TRBV7-8 and TRBJ2-7, with D perhaps TRBD2 (6 bases). The CDR3 covers 17 residues. V lost 2 bases to trimming and J lost 0 bases, with 17 bases between them. Germline CDR1 reads SGHVS; CDR2 reads FQNEAQ. The covered CDR3 bases are TGTGCCAGCAGCTTAATGCGGGAACCGACTTACTCCTACGAG. Translation: CASSLMREPTYSYE. The full CDR3 protein reads CASSLMREPTYSYEQYF.

This clone showed up many times. The CDR3 is cut off 3 residues early in the read; its end comes from the germline J gene. The chain uses TRBV5-1 and TRBJ2-3, with a tentative D call TRBD2 (5 bases). V was shortened by 0 bases and J by 3 bases, with 11 bases between the two germline ends. This CDR3 is built from 15 residues. Looked up from germline, CDR1 is SGHRS and CDR2 is YFSETQ. CDR3 protein: CASSLVGVATDTQYF. CDR3 bases read: TGCGCCAGCAGCTTGGTCGGGGTTGCGACAGATACG.

This clone was seen at least ten times. The read is 3 residues too short to cover the CDR3 end, so that end is filled in from the germline J gene. The rearrangement links TRBV7-9 to TRBJ1-5; 8 bases align to TRBD1. This CDR3 has 15 residues. V was clipped by 5 bases and J by 6 bases; unmatched bases: 9. Germline CDR1 is SEHNR and CDR2 is FQNEAQ (reference sequence). The CDR3 bases that were read are TGTGCCAGCAGCACAGGACAGGGTTTGAGTCAGCCC. Residues: CASSTGQGLSQP. The whole CDR3 sequence reads CASSTGQGLSQPQHF.

This clone was seen many times. The read is 3 residues too short to cover the CDR3 end, so that end is filled in from the germline J gene. The rearrangement links TRBV4-1 to TRBJ2-7; D not certain. CDR1 and CDR2 (germline): MGHRA, YSYEKL. The CDR3 runs to 13 residues. Trimming took 8 bases from V and 0 from J, leaving 11 bases between them. CDR3 protein: CASGIATSYEQYF. Incomplete CDR3 DNA: TGCGCCAGCGGCATAGCAACCTCCTACGAG.

The table lists this clone with many counts. The read ends 3 residues shy of where the CDR3 ends; the end is completed using the germline J gene. The chain carries TRBV6-1 and TRBJ1-1; D is unclear. Trimming stripped 4 bases from V and 5 bases from J, with 11 bases between. The CDR3 length is 13 residues. Germline loops: CDR1 MNHNS, CDR2 SASEGT. CDR3 protein: CASSVPGGTEAFF. The part of the CDR3 DNA that was read is TGTGCCAGCAGTGTCCCAGGCGGGACTGAA.

Only a few counts were recorded for this clone. The CDR3 extends 3 residues past the end of the read, so its final part is completed from the germline J gene. The J gene is TRBJ2-1, the V gene TRBV6-1; D call uncertain. Trimming took off 4 bases at V and 0 bases at J, with 10 bases between the two ends. The CDR3 extends over 15 amino acids. Germline-derived CDR1 and CDR2 are MNHNS and SASEGT. The part of the CDR3 DNA that was read is TGTGCCAGCAGTGCCAGACTGAGCTCCTACAATGAG. Translating it yields CASSARLSSYNE. The complete CDR3 reads CASSARLSSYNEQFF.

Ten or more counts support this clone. The CDR3 end falls 3 residues outside the read, so it is completed with the germline J gene. J is TRBJ1-1 and V is TRBV7-9, with 9 bases aligning to TRBD1. The CDR3 has 15 amino acids. The V segment lost 5 bases and the J segment 3 bases; nucleotides outside the gene matches: 7. Germline V gene data show CDR1 as SEHNR and CDR2 as FQNEAQ (reference sequence). CDR3 sequence reads: CASSPGTGPHTEAFF. The covered CDR3 bases are TGTGCCAGCAGCCCCGGGACAGGGCCCCACACTGAA.

This clone was picked up many times. The CDR3: CASRRGTGSPHEQFF. The CDR3 DNA, read in part, is TGCGCCAGCAGGCGAGGGACAGGGTCGCCCCATGAG. This chain uses TRBV5-1 with TRBJ2-1; 9 positions match TRBD1. The read halts 3 residues ahead of the CDR3 end, with the missing end drawn from the germline J gene. Losses at the gene ends were 5 bases for V and 8 bases for J; bases not matched to a gene: 11. The CDR3 has 15 amino acids. Germline CDR1 and CDR2: SGHRS and YFSETQ.

This clone showed up many times. With the read ending 3 residues before the CDR3 end, the germline J gene is used to fill in that end. The rearrangement links TRBV14 to TRBJ2-5; a possible D gene is TRBD2 (6 bases). The V end lost 0 bases, the J end lost 5 bases, and 10 bases lay between the germline ends. CDR1 and CDR2 from the germline V gene are SGHDN and FVKESK. The CDR3 runs 14 residues. The DNA read from the CDR3 is TGTGCCAGCAGCCAAGATCTAGCGTCGGAGACC. Translation gives CASSQDLASET. The entire CDR3 protein reads CASSQDLASETQYF.

This clone was counted ten times or more. The read comes to an end 3 residues before the CDR3 does, leaving the germline J gene to fill in the end. This chain connects TRBV4-2 to TRBJ2-2; 8 bases match TRBD1. With 1 base clipped from V and 7 bases from J, the junction kept 5 bases outside the gene matches. The CDR3 length is 15 residues. Germline values: CDR1 LGHNA, CDR2 YNFKEQ. The CDR3 sequence is CASSQASGGGGELFF. CDR3 DNA (partial): TGTGCCAGCAGCCAAGCTTCAGGGGGCGGCGGGGAG.

This clone was recorded at least ten times. The CDR3 end lies 3 residues beyond the end of the read and is filled in from the germline J gene. The chain recombines TRBV30 with TRBJ1-1; 9 positions agree with TRBD1. The CDR3 has 16 residues. V was pared by 5 bases and J by 1 base, with 11 bases of the junction left unmatched. In germline, CDR1 is GTSNPN, CDR2 SVGIG (reference sequence). CDR3 in amino acids: CAWSGQGSSKNTEAFF. The sequenced part of the CDR3 DNA is TGTGCCTGGTCCGGACAGGGGAGTTCCAAGAACACTGAA.

This clone was counted many times. The CDR3 end falls 3 residues outside the read, so it is completed with the germline J gene. The genes are TRBV19 and TRBJ2-3; 14 bases match TRBD2. V lost 4 bases, J lost 8 bases, and 17 bases stayed unmatched. The CDR3 extends over 19 amino acids. Germline assignment: CDR1 LNHDA and CDR2 SQIVND (reference sequence). CDR3 in amino acids: CASSSALRKGTSGGVTQYF. CDR3 DNA (partial): TGTGCCAGTAGTAGCGCTTTACGTAAAGGGACTAGCGGGGGAGTTACG.

This clone was found many times. The read finishes 3 residues shy of the CDR3 end, and the germline J gene is used to complete it. The rearrangement uses TRBV5-1 and TRBJ2-1; 10 bases fit TRBD1. The J segment lost 7 bases and the V segment lost 6 bases, leaving 7 bases of the junction unmatched. CDR3 size: 14 residues. In germline, CDR1 is SGHRS, CDR2 YFSETQ. The sequenced part of the CDR3 DNA is TGCGCCAGCAAGCGGACAGGGGGTTTTAATGAG. Its translation is CASKRTGGFNE. The whole CDR3 sequence is CASKRTGGFNEQFF.

This clone has ten or more counts. Coverage ceases 3 residues before the CDR3 finishes, and the germline J gene fills in the end. J is TRBJ2-1 and V is TRBV20-1; 7 bases are a match to TRBD2. CDR1 and CDR2 from the germline V gene are DFQATT and SNEGSKA (reference sequence). J was trimmed by 7 bases and V by 4 bases; bases with no gene match: 7. The CDR3 length is 13 residues. CDR3 in amino acids: CSATGLKSNEQFF. The DNA read from the CDR3 is TGCAGTGCTACGGGACTAAAATCGAATGAG.

The table lists this clone with many counts. The sequenced fragment ends 3 residues before the CDR3 boundary, so the rest is inferred from the germline J gene. J is TRBJ2-7 and V is TRBV19, with D perhaps TRBD1 (5 bases). The germline gives CDR1 LNHDA, CDR2 SQIVND (reference sequence). The CDR3 sequence is 17 residues long. Trimming removed 4 bases at V and 2 bases at J, with 21 bases between. This CDR3 is CASSNPSRGQPTYEQYF. The part of the CDR3 DNA that was read is TGTGCCAGTAGTAACCCCTCCCGTGGACAACCAACCTACGAG.

This clone was recorded many times. Sequencing ends 3 residues short of the CDR3 end; the germline J gene provides the rest. The chain couples TRBV7-2 to TRBJ1-3; D gene unclear. V was cut by 3 bases and J by 0 bases, with 9 bases left in between. Looked up from germline, CDR1 is SGHTA and CDR2 is FQGNSA. There are 15 residues in the CDR3. The CDR3 spells CASSFRGISGNTIYF. CDR3 DNA, as far as it was read: TGTGCCAGCAGCTTTCGGGGAATCTCTGGAAACACC.

This clone appeared many times. CDR3 protein: CAWSRLGGPFSEQFF. The CDR3 bases that were read are TGTGCCTGGAGTCGTCTGGGTGGGCCATTTAGTGAG. The rearrangement links TRBV30 to TRBJ2-1; no firm D call. The CDR3 end falls 3 residues outside the read, so it is completed with the germline J gene. Trimming took off 2 bases at V and 9 bases at J, with 20 bases between the two ends. This CDR3 is built from 15 residues. The germline V gene has CDR1 GTSNPN and CDR2 SVGIG (reference sequence).

In its sample, this clone was seen a few times. A junction boundary mismatches the germline segment, possibly from a read error. Read coverage stops 3 residues before the CDR3 terminus; the germline J gene supplies the remainder. The chain carries TRBV7-7 and TRBJ2-3, with TRBD2 identical over 9 bases. Germline V gene sequence: CDR1 SSHAT, CDR2 FNYEAQ (reference sequence). The CDR3 covers 16 residues. Here the CDR3 reads CASSLVAGGPGDTQYF. The part of the CDR3 DNA that was read is TGTGCTAGCAGCTTAGTGGCGGGGGGGCCGGGAGATACG. Variable domain in full (rest from reference TRBV7-7 and TRBJ2-3): GAGVSQSPRYKVTKRGQDVTLRCDPISSHATLYWYQQALGQGPEFLTYFNYEAQPDKSGLPSDRFSAERPEGSISTLTIQRTEQRDSAMYRCASSLVAGGPGDTQYFGPGTRLTVL.

This clone has a count of ten or more. Read sequence stops 3 residues before the CDR3 end, and the germline J gene provides the missing end. V gene TRBV18 combines with J gene TRBJ2-5; the D gene is possibly TRBD1 (5 bases). Germline loops: CDR1 KGHSH, CDR2 LQKENI. This CDR3 region has 14 residues. The V gene lost 3 bases and the J gene lost 2 bases, with 10 bases spanning the gap. CDR3 protein: CASSPTEWQETQYF. The part of the CDR3 DNA that was read is TGTGCCAGCTCACCGACAGAATGGCAAGAGACC.

This clone was detected ten times or more. The read terminates 3 residues ahead of where the CDR3 ends, so the germline J gene completes it. The chain couples TRBV29-1 to TRBJ2-3, with 15 bases identical to TRBD2. Trimming at V came to 4 bases and at J to 1 base, leaving 3 bases not matched to a gene. Germline lookup yields CDR1 SQVTM and CDR2 ANQGSEA. The CDR3 extends over 16 amino acids. Incomplete CDR3 DNA: TGCAGCGTTGGGACTAGCGGGAGGGCCGGCACAGATACG. It codes for CSVGTSGRAGTDT. The whole CDR3 protein reads CSVGTSGRAGTDTQYF.

This clone has a count of ten or more. The CDR3 end lies 3 residues beyond the end of the read and is filled in from the germline J gene. The rearrangement links TRBV29-1 to TRBJ2-3; either TRBD1 or TRBD2 may supply D (5 bases each). Trimming removed 4 bases from V and 0 bases from J, with 11 bases in between. There are 14 residues in the CDR3. Germline assignment: CDR1 SQVTM and CDR2 ANQGSEA. The DNA read from the CDR3 is TGCAGCGTTGCAGGGAGTCCTAGCACAGATACG. It specifies CSVAGSPSTDT. The CDR3 as a whole reads CSVAGSPSTDTQYF.